This T cell receptor (beta chain) is drawn from a study of blood T cell repertoires in COVID-19. Study background: Sites across the United States, Italy and Spain contributed samples from acute and convalescent COVID-19. T cells, B-cell-depleted T cells, or PBMCs supplied cDNA or gDNA.

Authors' analysis steps: Quantification of nucleated cells was approximated via reference gene primer amplification. Sequencing was performed with immunoSEQ multiplex PCR; in TCRdb, only in-frame clones are kept and a portion is missing. V, J and clone size reflect that table, while D and trimming were determined from the DNA. The sample has 150,000 or so clones, more than 75% seen once. Per germline, CDR1 ENHRY and CDR2 SYGVKD. Unmatched junction bases numbered 10, after V lost 3 bases and J lost 5 bases. The CDR3 loop spans 16 amino acids. The Seattle patients, enrolled during active infection, were followed longitudinally.

This receptor was obtained from a woman in her 70s with COVID-19, enrolled during active disease. The chain carries TRBV10-3 and TRBJ2-3, with 8 bases fitting TRBD2. Sequencing was performed on peripheral blood. CDR3 DNA sequence: TGTGCCATCAGTGACCCGGGACTAGGCCAAGGAGATACGCAGTATTTT. Its protein product is CAISDPGLGQGDTQYF.